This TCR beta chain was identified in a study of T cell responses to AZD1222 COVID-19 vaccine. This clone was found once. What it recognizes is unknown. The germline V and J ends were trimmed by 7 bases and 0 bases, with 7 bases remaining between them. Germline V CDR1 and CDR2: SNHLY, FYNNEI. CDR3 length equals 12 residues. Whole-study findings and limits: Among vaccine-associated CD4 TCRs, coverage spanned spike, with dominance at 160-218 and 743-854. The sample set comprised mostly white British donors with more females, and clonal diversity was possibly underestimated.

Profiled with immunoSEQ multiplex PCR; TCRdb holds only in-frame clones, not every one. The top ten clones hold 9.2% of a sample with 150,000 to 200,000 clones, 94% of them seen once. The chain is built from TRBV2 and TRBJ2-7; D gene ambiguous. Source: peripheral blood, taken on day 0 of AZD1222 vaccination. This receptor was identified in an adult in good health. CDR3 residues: CASIRSSYEQYF. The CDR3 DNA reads TGTGCCAGCATCAGGTCCTCCTACGAGCAGTACTTC.